What follows are 3 T cell receptor beta chains derived from one specimen sequenced in a study of blood T cell repertoires in COVID-19. Profiled with immunoSEQ multiplex PCR; TCRdb holds only in-frame clones, not every one. The top ten hold around 2.5% of the sample, which has over 85,000 clones, 75% to 95% seen once. Sequenced sample: peripheral blood. The receptors were sampled from a human donor with active COVID-19. The donor label of this sample is uncertain.

The rearrangement uses TRBV4-1 and TRBJ1-2; D uncertain. Trimming cost V 5 bases and J 2 bases, with 12 bases left between them. The CDR3 extends over 14 amino acids. The germline V gene encodes CDR1 MGHRA and CDR2 YSYEKL. CDR3 sequence reads: CASSSVWPNYGYTF. CDR3 in DNA: TGCGCCAGCAGCTCTGTATGGCCGAACTATGGCTACACCTTC.

The chain links TRBV7-5 to TRBJ2-4; TRBD2 was called by the table and not checked on the DNA. TRBV7-5 is marked as a pseudogene. The CDR3 spans 12 residues. In DNA form, the CDR3 reads TGTGTCAGAAGGATGGGGGGAAACATTCAGTACTTC. This gives the protein CVRRMGGNIQYF.

The chain is built from TRBV5-6 and TRBJ2-4; a possible D gene is TRBD2 (5 bases). The germline V gene has CDR1 SGHDT and CDR2 YYEEEE. There are 13 residues in the CDR3. Trimming shortened V by 4 bases and J by 9 bases, and 14 bases separated the two germline ends. CDR3 sequence (DNA): TGTGCCAGCAGCCCGGACGTAGCGAGCATTCAGTACTTC. As protein: CASSPDVASIQYF.